Listed below are T cell receptor beta chains from one sample, sequenced in a study of a mutant IDH1 vaccine in newly diagnosed glioma. Clones were read by immunoSEQ multiplex PCR, and TCRdb kept only the in-frame ones, dropping some. The data show about 38,000 clones, more than 80% seen once. Their antigens remain unidentified. The sequences come from PBMCs, collected from a glioma patient whose treatment included an IDH1 peptide vaccine. The receptors derive from a man aged 40-49 years with glioma. CDR3s include the opening cysteine and the closing phenylalanine or tryptophan.

>TRBV7-8|15|TRBJ2-6
CASSSGTPGANVLTF
>TRBV5-1|15|TRBJ2-5
CASSLTGGRQETQYF
>TRBV4-3|15|TRBJ2-7
CASSQRSGDRYEQYF
>TRBV9|17|TRBJ1-2
CASSADPGRAYLYGYTF
>TRBV19|16|TRBJ2-7
CASSINSGQGVHEQYF
>TRBV7-9|17|TRBJ2-5
CASSLWGTSEGTETQYF
>TRBV6-1|14|TRBJ2-5
CASSARGPGGAQYF
>TRBV18|15|TRBJ1-5
CASSSGGNVNQPQHF
>TRBV9|15|TRBJ1-1
CASSAGTLGNTEAFF
>TRBV27|13|TRBJ1-2
CASRVGQSYGYTF
>TRBV5-1|13|TRBJ2-5
CASWDRGEETQYF
>TRBV7-2|16|TRBJ2-7
CASSPPDRDRSYEQYF
>TRBV5-1|16|TRBJ2-3
CASRPFRGTLTDTQYF
>TRBV6-1|14|TRBJ1-4
CASRQGLFEEKLFF
>TRBV7-8|13|TRBJ2-1
CASSRDRGDEQFF
>TRBV29-1|12|TRBJ1-2
CSVAGTGYGYTF
>TRBV30|11|TRBJ2-7
CAWSGKSEQYF
>TRBV19|14|TRBJ1-1
CASSIDWATDEAFF
>TRBV29-1|12|TRBJ1-1
CSVTGSRTEAFF
>TRBV9|17|TRBJ2-3
CASSVGAGEIGTDTQYF
>TRBV7-6|16|TRBJ2-7
CASSLGAGGALYEQYF
>TRBV7-2|14|TRBJ2-7
CASSLDIYSYEQYF
>TRBV30|15|TRBJ1-4
CAWRQQGIANEKLFF
>TRBV10-1|13|TRBJ1-5
CASSESTGQPQHF
>TRBV14|13|TRBJ2-7
CASSQLRTSEQYF
>TRBV4-2|21|TRBJ2-5
CASSQDQGTSGSVTNQETQYF